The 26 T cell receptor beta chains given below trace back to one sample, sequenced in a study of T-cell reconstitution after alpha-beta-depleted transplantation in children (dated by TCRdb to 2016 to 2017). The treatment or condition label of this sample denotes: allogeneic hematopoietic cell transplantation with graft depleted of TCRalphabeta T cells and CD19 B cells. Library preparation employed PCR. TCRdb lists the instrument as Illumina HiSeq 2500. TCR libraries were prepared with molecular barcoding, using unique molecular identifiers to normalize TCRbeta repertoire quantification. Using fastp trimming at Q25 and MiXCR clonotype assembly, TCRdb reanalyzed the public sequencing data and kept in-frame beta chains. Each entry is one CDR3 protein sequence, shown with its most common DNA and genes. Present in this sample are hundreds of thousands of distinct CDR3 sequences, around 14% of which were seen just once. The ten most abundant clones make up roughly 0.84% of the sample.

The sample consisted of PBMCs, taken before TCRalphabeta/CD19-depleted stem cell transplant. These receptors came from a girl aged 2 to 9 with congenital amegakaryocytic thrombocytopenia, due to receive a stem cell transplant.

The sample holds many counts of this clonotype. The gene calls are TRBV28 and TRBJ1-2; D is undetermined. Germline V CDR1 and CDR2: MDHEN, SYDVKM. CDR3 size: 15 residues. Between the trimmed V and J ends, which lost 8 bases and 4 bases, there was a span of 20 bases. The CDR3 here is CASDRPRGRGYGYTF. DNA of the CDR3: TGTGCCAGCGATCGGCCCAGAGGGCGCGGCTATGGCTACACCTTC.

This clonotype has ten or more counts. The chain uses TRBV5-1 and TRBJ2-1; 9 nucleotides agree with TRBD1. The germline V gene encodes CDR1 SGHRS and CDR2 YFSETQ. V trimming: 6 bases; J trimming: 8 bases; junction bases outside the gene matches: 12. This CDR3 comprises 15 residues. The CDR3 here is CASNDPGQGWHEQFF. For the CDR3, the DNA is TGCGCCAGCAACGACCCGGGACAGGGATGGCATGAGCAGTTCTTC. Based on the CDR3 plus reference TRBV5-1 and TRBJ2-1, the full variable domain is KAGVTQTPRYLIKTRGQQVTLSCSPISGHRSVSWYQQTPGQGLQFLFEYFSETQRNKGNFPGRFSGRQFSNSRSEMNVSTLELGDSALYLCASNDPGQGWHEQFFGPGTRLTVL.

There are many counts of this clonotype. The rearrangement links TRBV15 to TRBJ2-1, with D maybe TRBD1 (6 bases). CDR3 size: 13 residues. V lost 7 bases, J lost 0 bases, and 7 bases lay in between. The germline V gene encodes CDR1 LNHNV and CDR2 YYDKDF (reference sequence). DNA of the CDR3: TGTGCCACCAAAGGGGGCTCCTACAATGAGCAGTTCTTC. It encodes CATKGGSYNEQFF.

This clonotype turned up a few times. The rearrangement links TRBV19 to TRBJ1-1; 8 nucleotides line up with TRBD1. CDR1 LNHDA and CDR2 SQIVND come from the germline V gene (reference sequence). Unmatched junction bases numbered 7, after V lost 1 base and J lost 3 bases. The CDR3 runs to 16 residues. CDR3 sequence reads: CASSIVRGRGDTEAFF. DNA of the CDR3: TGTGCCAGTAGTATAGTCAGGGGGCGAGGGGACACTGAAGCTTTCTTT.

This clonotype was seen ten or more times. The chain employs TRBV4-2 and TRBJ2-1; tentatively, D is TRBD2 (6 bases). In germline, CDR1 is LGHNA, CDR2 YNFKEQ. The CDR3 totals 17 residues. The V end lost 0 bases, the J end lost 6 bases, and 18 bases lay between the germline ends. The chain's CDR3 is CASSQDRGGNPTNEQFF. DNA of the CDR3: TGTGCCAGCAGCCAAGATCGAGGAGGGAACCCAACCAATGAGCAGTTCTTC.

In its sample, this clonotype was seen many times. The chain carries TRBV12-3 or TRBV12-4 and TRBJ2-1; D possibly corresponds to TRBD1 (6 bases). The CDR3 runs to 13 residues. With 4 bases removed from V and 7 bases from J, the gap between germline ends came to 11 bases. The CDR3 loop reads CASSSGQFNEQFF. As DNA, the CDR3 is TGTGCCAGCAGTTCCGGACAGTTTAATGAGCAGTTCTTC.

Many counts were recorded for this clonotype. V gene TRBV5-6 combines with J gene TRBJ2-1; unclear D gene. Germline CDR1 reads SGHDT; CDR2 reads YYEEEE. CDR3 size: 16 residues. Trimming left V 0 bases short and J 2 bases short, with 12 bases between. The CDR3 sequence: CASSLVSTSTYNEQFF. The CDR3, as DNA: TGTGCCAGCAGCTTGGTTTCGACTTCCACCTACAATGAGCAGTTCTTC.

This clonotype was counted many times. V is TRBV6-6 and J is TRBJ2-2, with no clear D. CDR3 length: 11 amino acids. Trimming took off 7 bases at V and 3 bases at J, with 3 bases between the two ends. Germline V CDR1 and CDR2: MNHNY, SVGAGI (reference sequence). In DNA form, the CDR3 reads TGTGCCAGCACCTACACCGGGGAGCTGTTTTTT. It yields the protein CASTYTGELFF.

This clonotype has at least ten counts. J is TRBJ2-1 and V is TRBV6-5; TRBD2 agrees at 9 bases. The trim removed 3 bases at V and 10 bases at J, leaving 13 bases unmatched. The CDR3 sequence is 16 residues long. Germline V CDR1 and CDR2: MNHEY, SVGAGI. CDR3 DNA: TGTGCCAGCAGTTATTATTTCGGCGGGAGGGTATGGGAGCAGTTCTTC. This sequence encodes CASSYYFGGRVWEQFF.

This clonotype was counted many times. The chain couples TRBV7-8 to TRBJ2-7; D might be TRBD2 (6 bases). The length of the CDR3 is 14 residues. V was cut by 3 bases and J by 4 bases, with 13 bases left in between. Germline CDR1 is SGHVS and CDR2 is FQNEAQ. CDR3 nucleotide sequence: TGTGCCAGCAGCTTCCAGGACTATACTTACGAGCAGTACTTC. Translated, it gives CASSFQDYTYEQYF.

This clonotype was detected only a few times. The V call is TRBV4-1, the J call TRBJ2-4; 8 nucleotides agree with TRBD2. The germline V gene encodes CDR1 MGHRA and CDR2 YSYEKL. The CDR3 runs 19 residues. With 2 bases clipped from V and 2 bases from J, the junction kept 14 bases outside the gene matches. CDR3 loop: CASSQHPSGLPPTKNIQYF. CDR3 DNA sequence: TGCGCCAGCAGCCAACATCCTAGCGGGCTGCCCCCAACCAAAAACATTCAGTACTTC.

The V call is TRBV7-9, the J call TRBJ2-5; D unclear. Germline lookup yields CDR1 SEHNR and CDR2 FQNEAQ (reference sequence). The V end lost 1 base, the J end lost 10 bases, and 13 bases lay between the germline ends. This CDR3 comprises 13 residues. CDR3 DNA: TGTGCCAGCAGCTTAGATCTTTCCCAAAGCCAGTACTTC. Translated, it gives CASSLDLSQSQYF.

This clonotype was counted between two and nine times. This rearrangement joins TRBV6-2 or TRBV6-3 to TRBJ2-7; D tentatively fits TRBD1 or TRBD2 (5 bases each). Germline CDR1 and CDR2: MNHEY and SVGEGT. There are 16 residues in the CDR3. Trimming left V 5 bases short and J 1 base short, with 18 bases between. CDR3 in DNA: TGTGCCAGCAGTCCAACCGGGACCGGAGGATCCTACGAGCAGTACTTC. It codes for CASSPTGTGGSYEQYF.

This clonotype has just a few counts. The CDR3 spells CASQVGNEQFF. CDR3 sequence (DNA): TGTGCCAGCCAGGTGGGCAATGAGCAGTTCTTC. This chain uses TRBV27 with TRBJ2-1; D is unresolved. This CDR3 region has 11 residues. Germline values: CDR1 MNHEY, CDR2 SMNVEV (reference sequence). Trimming removed 8 bases from V and 6 bases from J, with 8 bases in between.

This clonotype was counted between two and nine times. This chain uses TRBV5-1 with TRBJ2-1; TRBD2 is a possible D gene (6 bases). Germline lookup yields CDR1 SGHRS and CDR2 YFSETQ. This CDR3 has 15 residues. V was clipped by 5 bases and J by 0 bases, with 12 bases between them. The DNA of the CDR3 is TGCGCCAGCAGGGCGGGGCCGAGCTCCTACAATGAGCAGTTCTTC. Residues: CASRAGPSSYNEQFF.

CDR3 loop: CASIYGGTNTDTQYF. The CDR3 DNA sequence: TGTGCCAGTATCTATGGCGGGACAAACACAGATACGCAGTATTTT. The V gene is TRBV19, the J gene TRBJ2-3; either TRBD1 or TRBD2 may fit D (6 bases each). Germline values: CDR1 LNHDA, CDR2 SQIVND (reference sequence). With 7 bases removed from V and 2 bases from J, the gap between germline ends came to 16 bases. The CDR3 spans 15 residues.

CDR3 in amino acids: CASSPRNPGGVDTQYF. In DNA, the CDR3 is TGCGCCAGCAGCCCCCGGAACCCAGGGGGAGTAGATACGCAGTATTTT. The chain links TRBV5-1 to TRBJ2-3; TRBD1 matches 7 bases. Germline V gene lookup returns CDR1 SGHRS and CDR2 YFSETQ. CDR3 size: 16 residues. Losses at the gene ends were 4 bases for V and 5 bases for J; bases not matched to a gene: 13.

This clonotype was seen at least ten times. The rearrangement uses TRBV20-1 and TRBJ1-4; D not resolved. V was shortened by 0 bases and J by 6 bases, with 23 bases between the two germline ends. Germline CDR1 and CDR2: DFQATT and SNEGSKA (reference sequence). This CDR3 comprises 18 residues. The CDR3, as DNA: TGCAGTGCTAGAGACGACTTTAAGAAGGGTGCCAGATATGAAAAACTGTTTTTT. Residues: CSARDDFKKGARYEKLFF.

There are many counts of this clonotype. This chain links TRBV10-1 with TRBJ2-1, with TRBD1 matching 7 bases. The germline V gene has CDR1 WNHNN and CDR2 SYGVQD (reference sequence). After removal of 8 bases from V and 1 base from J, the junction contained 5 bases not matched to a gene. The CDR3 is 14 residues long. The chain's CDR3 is CASRPGQSYNEQFF. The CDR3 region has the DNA TGCGCCAGCCGGCCGGGACAGTCCTACAATGAGCAGTTCTTC.

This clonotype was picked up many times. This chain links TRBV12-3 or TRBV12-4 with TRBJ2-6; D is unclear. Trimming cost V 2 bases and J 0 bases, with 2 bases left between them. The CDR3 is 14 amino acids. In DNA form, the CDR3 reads TGTGCCAGCAGTTTACACTCTGGGGCCAACGTCCTGACTTTC. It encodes CASSLHSGANVLTF.

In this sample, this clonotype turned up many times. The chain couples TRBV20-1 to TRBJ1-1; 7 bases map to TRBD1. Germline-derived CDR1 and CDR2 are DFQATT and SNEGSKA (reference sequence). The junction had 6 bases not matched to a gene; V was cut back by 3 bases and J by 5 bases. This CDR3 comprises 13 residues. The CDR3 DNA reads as TGCAGTGCTAGGGGGGACAGCAGGACTGAAGCTTTCTTT. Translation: CSARGDSRTEAFF.

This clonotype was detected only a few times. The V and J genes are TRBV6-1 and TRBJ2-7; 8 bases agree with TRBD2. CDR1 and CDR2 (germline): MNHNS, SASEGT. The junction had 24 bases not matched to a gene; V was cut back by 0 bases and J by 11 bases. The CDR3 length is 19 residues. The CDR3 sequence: CASSEASWGGRLNPTSKYF. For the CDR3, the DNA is TGTGCCAGCAGTGAAGCGAGTTGGGGCGGGAGGCTCAACCCTACGAGCAAGTACTTC.

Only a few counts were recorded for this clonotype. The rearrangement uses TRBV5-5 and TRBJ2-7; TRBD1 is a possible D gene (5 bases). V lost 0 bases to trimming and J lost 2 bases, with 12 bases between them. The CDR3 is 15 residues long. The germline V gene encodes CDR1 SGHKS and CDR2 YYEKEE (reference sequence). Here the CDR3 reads CASSLAPLGPYEQYF. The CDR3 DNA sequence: TGTGCCAGCAGCTTGGCCCCCTTGGGGCCCTACGAGCAGTACTTC. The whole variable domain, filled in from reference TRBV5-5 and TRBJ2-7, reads DAGVTQSPTHLIKTRGQQVTLRCSPISGHKSVSWYQQVLGQGPQFIFQYYEKEERGRGNFPDRFSARQFPNYSSELNVNALLLGDSALYLCASSLAPLGPYEQYFGPGTRLTVT.

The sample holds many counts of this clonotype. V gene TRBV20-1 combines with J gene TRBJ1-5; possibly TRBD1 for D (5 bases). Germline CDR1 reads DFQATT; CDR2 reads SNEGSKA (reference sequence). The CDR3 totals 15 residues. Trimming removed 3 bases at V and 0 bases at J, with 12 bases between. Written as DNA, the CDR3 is TGCAGTGCTAGTCCGACAGCCTATAGCAATCAGCCCCAGCATTTT. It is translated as CSASPTAYSNQPQHF.

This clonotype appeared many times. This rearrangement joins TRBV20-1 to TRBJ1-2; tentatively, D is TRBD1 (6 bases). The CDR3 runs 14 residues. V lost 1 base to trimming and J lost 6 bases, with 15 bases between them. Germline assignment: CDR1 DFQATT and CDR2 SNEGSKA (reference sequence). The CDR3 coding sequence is TGCAGTGCTAGAGCTCCGACAGGTTACGATGGCTACACCTTC. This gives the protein CSARAPTGYDGYTF.

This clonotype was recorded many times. For the CDR3, the DNA is TGTGCCACCAGCATTTCCAACCTCAATGAGCAGTTCTTC. As protein: CATSISNLNEQFF. V and J are TRBV15 and TRBJ2-1; unclear D gene. V gave up 4 bases and J gave up 6 bases, with 10 bases separating them. Germline V CDR1 and CDR2: LNHNV, YYDKDF (reference sequence). CDR3 size: 13 residues.